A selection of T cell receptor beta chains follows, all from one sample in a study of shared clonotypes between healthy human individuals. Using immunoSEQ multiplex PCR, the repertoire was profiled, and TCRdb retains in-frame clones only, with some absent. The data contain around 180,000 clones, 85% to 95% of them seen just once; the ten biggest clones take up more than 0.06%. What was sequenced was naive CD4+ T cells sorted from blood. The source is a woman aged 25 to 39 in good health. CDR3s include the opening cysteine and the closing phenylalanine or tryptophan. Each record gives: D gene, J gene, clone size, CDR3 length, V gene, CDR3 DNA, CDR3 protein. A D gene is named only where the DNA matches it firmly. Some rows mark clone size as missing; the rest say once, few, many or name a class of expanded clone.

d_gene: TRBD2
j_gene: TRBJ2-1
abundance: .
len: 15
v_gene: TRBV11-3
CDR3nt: TGTGCCAGCAGCCTTGGAACTAGCGGTTACAATGAGCAGTTCTTC
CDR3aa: CASSLGTSGYNEQFF

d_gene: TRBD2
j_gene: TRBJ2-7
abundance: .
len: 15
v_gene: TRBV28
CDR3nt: TGTGCCAGCACCTCCGGCGGGAGATTGGTAGGCGAGCAGTACTTC
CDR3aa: CASTSGGRLVGEQYF

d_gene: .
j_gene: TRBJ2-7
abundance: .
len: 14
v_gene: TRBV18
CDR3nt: TGTGCCAGCTCACCCCCTGAGACGGTCTACGAGCAGTACTTC
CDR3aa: CASSPPETVYEQYF

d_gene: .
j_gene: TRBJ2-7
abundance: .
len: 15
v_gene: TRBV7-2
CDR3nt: TGTGCCAGCAGCACCGGGACGGCAAGCTCCTACGAGCAGTACTTC
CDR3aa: CASSTGTASSYEQYF

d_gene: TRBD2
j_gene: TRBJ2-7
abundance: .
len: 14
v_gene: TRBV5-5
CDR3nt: TGTGCCAGCAGCTTGGTGGTAGCGGGAGGAGAGCAGTACTTC
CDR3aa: CASSLVVAGGEQYF

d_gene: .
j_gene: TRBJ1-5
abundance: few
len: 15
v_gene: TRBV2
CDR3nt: TGTGCCAGCAGTGTCCAGGGATTGGCGAGTCAGCCCCAGCATTTT
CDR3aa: CASSVQGLASQPQHF

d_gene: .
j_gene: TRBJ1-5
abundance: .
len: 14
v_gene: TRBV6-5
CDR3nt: TGTGCCAGCAGCCCCGACAGCTATAATCAGCCCCAGCATTTT
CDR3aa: CASSPDSYNQPQHF

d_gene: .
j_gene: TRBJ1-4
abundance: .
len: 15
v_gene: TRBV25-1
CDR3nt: TGTGCCAGCAGTGAATCCCGACAGTGGTACCAAAAACTGTTTTTT
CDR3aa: CASSESRQWYQKLFF

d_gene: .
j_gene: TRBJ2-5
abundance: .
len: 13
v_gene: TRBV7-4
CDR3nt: TGTGCCAGCAGCTTTGACGGACAAGAGACCCAGTACTTC
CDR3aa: CASSFDGQETQYF

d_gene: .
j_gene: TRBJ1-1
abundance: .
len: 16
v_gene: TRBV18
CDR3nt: TGTGCCAGCTCACCTAATTCAGGGAACATGAACACTGAAGCTTTCTTT
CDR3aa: CASSPNSGNMNTEAFF

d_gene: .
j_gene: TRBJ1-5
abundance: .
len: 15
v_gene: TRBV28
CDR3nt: TGTGCCAGCAGTTATGGAAGGCCAGCCTGGGAGCCCCAGCATTTT
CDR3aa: CASSYGRPAWEPQHF

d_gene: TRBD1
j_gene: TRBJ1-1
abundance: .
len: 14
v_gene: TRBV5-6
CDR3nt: TGTGCCAGCAGCTCGGGACAGGGGAACACTGAAGCTTTCTTT
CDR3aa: CASSSGQGNTEAFF

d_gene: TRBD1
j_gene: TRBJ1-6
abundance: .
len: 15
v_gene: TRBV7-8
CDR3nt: TGTGCCAGCAGCTTGACGAGGGGACAGTATTCACCCCTCCACTTT
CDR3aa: CASSLTRGQYSPLHF

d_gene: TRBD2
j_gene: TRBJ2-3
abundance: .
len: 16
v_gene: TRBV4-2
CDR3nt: TGTGCCAGCAGCACGAGGACTAGCGCGAGCACAGATACGCAGTATTTT
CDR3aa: CASSTRTSASTDTQYF

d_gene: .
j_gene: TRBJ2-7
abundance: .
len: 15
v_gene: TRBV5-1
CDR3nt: TGCGCCAGCAGCTTGGACACGGAGAGGAACTACGAGCAGTACTTC
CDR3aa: CASSLDTERNYEQYF

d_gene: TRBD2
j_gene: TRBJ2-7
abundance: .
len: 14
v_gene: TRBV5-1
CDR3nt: TGCGCCAGCCGAGGGCGGGAGAGTTCCTACGAGCAGTACTTC
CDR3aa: CASRGRESSYEQYF

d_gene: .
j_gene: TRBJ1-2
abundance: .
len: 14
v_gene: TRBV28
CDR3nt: TGTGCCAGCAGTCCTCGGGACACCCCCTATGGCTACACCTTC
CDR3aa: CASSPRDTPYGYTF

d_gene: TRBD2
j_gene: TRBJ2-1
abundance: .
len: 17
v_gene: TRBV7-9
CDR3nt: TGTGCCAGCAGCTTAGTGTCGACTAGCGGCGAATACAATGAGCAGTTCTTC
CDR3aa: CASSLVSTSGEYNEQFF

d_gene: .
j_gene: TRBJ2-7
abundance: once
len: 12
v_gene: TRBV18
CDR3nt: TGTGCCAGCTCACCAGGCTCCTACGAGCAGTACTTC
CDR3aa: CASSPGSYEQYF

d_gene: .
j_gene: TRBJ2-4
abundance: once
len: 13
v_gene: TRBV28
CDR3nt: TGTGCCAGCCACGGCAGGGGATCAAACATTCAGTACTTC
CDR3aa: CASHGRGSNIQYF

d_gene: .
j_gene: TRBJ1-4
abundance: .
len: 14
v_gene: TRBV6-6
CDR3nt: TGTGCCAGCAGCTCGGGGAGGGTTAATGAAAAACTGTTTTTT
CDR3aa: CASSSGRVNEKLFF

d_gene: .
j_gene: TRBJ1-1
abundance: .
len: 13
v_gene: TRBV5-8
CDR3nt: TGTGCCAGCAGCCTCCGACAGAACACTGAAGCTTTCTTT
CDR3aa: CASSLRQNTEAFF

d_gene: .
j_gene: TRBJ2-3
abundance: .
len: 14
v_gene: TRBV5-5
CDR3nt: TGTGCCAGCAGCTTAAGGGGCCTGCAGGATACGCAGTATTTT
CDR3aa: CASSLRGLQDTQYF

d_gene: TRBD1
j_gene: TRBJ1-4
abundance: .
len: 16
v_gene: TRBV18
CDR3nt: TGTGCCAGCTCACCACAGGACAGGATCACTAATGAAAAACTGTTTTTT
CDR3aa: CASSPQDRITNEKLFF

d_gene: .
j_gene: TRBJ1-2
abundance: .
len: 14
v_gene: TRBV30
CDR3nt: TGTGCCTGGAGTTCGTATCGGGACACCCATGGCTACACCTTC
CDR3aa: CAWSSYRDTHGYTF

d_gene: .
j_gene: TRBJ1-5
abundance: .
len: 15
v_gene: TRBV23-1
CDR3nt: TGCGCCAGCAGCCGGACAGAGTATAGCAATCAGCCCCAGCATTTT
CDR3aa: CASSRTEYSNQPQHF

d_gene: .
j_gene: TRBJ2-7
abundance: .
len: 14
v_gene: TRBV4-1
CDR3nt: TGCGCCAGCAGCCAGGGCGGACTCTCCTACGAGCAGTACTTC
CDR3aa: CASSQGGLSYEQYF

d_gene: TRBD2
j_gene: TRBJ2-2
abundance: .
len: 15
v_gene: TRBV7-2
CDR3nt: TGTGCCAGCAGCTCCTTAGCGGGAGGGACCGGGGAGCTGTTTTTT
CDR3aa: CASSSLAGGTGELFF

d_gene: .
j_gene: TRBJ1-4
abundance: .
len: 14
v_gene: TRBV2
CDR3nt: TGTGCCAGCAGTGAAGAGGTCGGTAATGAAAAACTGTTTTTT
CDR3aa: CASSEEVGNEKLFF

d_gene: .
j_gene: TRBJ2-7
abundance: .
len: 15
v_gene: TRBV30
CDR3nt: TGTGCCTGGAGTGTAATGACAGCGAGCTCCTACGAGCAGTACTTC
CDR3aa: CAWSVMTASSYEQYF

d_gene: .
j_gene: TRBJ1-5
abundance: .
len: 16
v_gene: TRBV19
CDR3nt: TGTGCCAGTAGCCCCGCCCCGGCTTATAGCAATCAGCCCCAGCATTTT
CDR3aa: CASSPAPAYSNQPQHF

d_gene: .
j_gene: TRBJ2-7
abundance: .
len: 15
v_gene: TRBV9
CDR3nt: TGTGCCAGCAGCGTTTCTTCCGGGTCCCCCTACGAGCAGTACTTC
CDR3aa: CASSVSSGSPYEQYF

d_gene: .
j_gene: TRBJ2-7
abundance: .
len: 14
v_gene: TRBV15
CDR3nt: TGTGCCACCAGCAGAGACAGAAGCTCCTACGAGCAGTACTTC
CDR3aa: CATSRDRSSYEQYF

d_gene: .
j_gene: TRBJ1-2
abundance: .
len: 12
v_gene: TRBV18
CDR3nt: TGTGCCAGCTCACCGGACGGCTTTGGCTACACCTTC
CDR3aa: CASSPDGFGYTF

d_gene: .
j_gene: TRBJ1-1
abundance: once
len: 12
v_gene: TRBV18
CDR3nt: TGTGCCAGCTCACCTCAGGACGCTGAAGCTTTCTTT
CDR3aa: CASSPQDAEAFF

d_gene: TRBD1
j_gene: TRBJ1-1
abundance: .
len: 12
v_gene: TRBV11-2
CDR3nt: TGTGCCAGCAGCTTATGGGACAGTGAAGCTTTCTTT
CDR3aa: CASSLWDSEAFF

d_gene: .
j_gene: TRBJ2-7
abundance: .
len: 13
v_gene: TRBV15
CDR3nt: TGTGCCACCAGCAGAGTAGAGGGGTTCGAGCAGTACTTC
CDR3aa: CATSRVEGFEQYF

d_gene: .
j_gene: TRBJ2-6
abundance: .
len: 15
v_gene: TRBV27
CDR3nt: TGTGCCAGCAGTTTACGGAGCTCTGGGGCCAACGTCCTGACTTTC
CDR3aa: CASSLRSSGANVLTF

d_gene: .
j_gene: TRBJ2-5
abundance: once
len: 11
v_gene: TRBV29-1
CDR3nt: TGCAGCGTTGCAGGGGAAGAGACCCAGTACTTC
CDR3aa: CSVAGEETQYF

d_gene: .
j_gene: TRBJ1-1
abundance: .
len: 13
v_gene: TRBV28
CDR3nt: TGTGCCAGCAGTTTGCCCTTTCGGGAAGAAGCTTTCTTT
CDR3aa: CASSLPFREEAFF